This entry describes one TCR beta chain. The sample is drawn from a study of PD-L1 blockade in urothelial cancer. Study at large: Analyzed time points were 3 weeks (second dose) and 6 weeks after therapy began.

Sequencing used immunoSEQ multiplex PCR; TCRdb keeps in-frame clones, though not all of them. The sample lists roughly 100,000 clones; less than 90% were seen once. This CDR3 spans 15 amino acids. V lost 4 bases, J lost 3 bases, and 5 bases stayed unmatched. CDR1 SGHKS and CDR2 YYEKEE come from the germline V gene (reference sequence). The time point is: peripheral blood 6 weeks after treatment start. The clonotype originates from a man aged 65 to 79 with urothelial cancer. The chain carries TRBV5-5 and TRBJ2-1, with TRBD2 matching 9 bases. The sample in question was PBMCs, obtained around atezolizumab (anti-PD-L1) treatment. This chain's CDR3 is CASSAGGGRYNEQFF. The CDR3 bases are TGTGCCAGCAGCGCGGGGGGGGGCCGCTACAATGAGCAGTTCTTC.